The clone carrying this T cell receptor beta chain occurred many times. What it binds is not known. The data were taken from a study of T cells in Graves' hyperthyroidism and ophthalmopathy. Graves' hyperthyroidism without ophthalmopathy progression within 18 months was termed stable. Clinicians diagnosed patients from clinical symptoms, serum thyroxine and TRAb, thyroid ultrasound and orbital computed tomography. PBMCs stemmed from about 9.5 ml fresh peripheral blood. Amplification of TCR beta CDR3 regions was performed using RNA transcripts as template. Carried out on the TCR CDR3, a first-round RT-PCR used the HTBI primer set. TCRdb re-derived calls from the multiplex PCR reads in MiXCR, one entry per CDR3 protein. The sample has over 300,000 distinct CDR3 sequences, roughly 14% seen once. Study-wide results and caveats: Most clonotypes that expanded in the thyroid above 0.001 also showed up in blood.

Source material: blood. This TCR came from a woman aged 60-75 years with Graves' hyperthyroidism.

CDR3 sequence reads: CAGRGASTGELFF. The CDR3 DNA sequence: TGTGCCGGGCGGGGGGCGAGCACCGGGGAGCTGTTTTTT. This rearrangement joins TRBV11-3 to TRBJ2-2; 8 nucleotides align to TRBD2. Per germline, CDR1 SGHNT and CDR2 YENEEA. CDR3 length equals 13 residues. The V segment lost 11 bases and the J segment 4 bases; nucleotides outside the gene matches: 6.